The sample holds many counts of the clone carrying this T cell receptor beta chain. In TCRdb, the 5' RACE reads were re-called with MiXCR into one record per CDR3 protein. This sample has 43,000 or so distinct CDR3 sequences, with about 13% found just once. This entry is derived from a study of neurological immune-mediated disorders. V lost 1 base and J 0 bases, leaving 13 bases between the germline ends. CDR1 and CDR2 from the germline V gene are MDHEN and SYDVKM. The CDR3 length is 17 residues. Time point in this sample: longitudinal time-point 3. Unsorted libraries were derived from 2 million PBMCs stored at -80 C.

This clonotype was obtained from a man aged 25-45 years in good health. V usage is TRBV28 and J usage is TRBJ1-3, with a tentative D call TRBD1 (5 bases). Sequencing used PBMCs. CDR3 loop: CASSLSGGSRSGNTIYF. CDR3 DNA: TGTGCCAGCAGTTTATCGGGGGGGTCACGCTCTGGAAACACCATATATTTT. The full variable domain, rest sourced from reference TRBV28 and TRBJ1-3, is DVKVTQSSRYLVKRTGEKVFLECVQDMDHENMFWYRQDPGLGLRLIYFSYDVKMKEKGDIPEGYSVSREKKERFSLILESASTNQTSMYLCASSLSGGSRSGNTIYFGEGSWLTVV.